This is a list of T cell receptor beta chains from one sample in a study of CD8 T cells in ankylosing spondylitis. TCRdb reprocessed the 5' RACE reads with MiXCR, giving one entry per CDR3 protein. In the table there are about 140,000 distinct CDR3 sequences, roughly 11% of which are singletons. Sequencing was done on a sample of blood, either unsorted or a sorted T cell fraction (not recorded which). Receptor source: a female donor with ankylosing spondylitis or in good health (not recorded which). Both conserved end residues are trimmed from each CDR3. The D gene is left open where the match is weak. Size is omitted from some rows. Given values are once, few, many or a class for expanded clones.

D gene,V gene,CDR3 length,clone size,CDR3 protein
TRBD2,TRBV20-1,13,many,SARATSGSYNEQF
TRBD1,TRBV29-1,15,NA,SVAPGQGIHFNYGYT
TRBD1,TRBV5-4,12,NA,ASTIDRAGNTIY
NA,TRBV20-1,12,many,SARRLADYNEQF
NA,TRBV5-1,15,many,ASSNETGTVNTGELF
NA,TRBV3-1,11,many,ASSQEARRGYT
TRBD2,TRBV10-1,12,few,ASSTSGGTDTQY
TRBD2,TRBV19,14,few,ASSKISSGIYNEQF
NA,TRBV5-6,14,many,ASSITQGTRSNEQF
TRBD1,TRBV11-1,14,few,ASSFSGTGVYNEQF
NA,TRBV19,10,many,ATSGYATEAF
TRBD1,TRBV9,14,many,ASSVEGQGGYNEQF
NA,TRBV20-1,11,many,SARVPGPDTQY
NA,TRBV20-1,12,many,SARHRDSYNEQF
NA,TRBV5-1,12,many,ASRPRTPQETQY
TRBD2,TRBV24-1,16,NA,ATSDQGLAGRSYNEQF
TRBD2,TRBV20-1,13,many,SAKYGTSGTGELF
NA,TRBV12-3/TRBV12-4,14,many,ASSSPGGTVYTEAF
NA,TRBV18,13,many,ASSPPWTSTDTQY
TRBD2,TRBV5-1,12,many,ASRRGLAEETQY
NA,TRBV10-3,13,many,AIRDQGFNYNEQF
NA,TRBV19,10,NA,ASSRENTEAF
NA,TRBV18,12,once,ASSPRPGEEKLF
TRBD1,TRBV5-1,11,many,ASSAGQGTEAF
NA,TRBV9,14,many,ASSVVVGGPGNEQF
NA,TRBV6-1,12,many,ASSEQGTNEKLF
TRBD1,TRBV3-1,14,few,ASSQWNRGRSSPLH
NA,TRBV7-2,8,many,ASSGDGYT
TRBD2,TRBV12-3/TRBV12-4,15,few,ASSLSIGLAGGNEQF
NA,TRBV6-1,14,many,ASSEAGPGKQNIQY
NA,TRBV20-1,11,many,SASSPNTGELF
TRBD1,TRBV5-1,12,few,ASSLAGQGETQY
NA,TRBV19,15,many,ASSPRGEYLTNYGYT
TRBD1,TRBV30,13,NA,AWSQAETGKNIQY
NA,TRBV9,15,many,ASSPRILSSGANVLT
TRBD1,TRBV2,12,NA,ARTPGQGNYGYT
TRBD1,TRBV6-6,11,few,ASSLGQGGVAF
NA,TRBV15,12,many,ATSREGEVNTQY
NA,TRBV6-2/TRBV6-3,12,many,ASSSPGASYEQY
NA,TRBV29-1,10,many,SAGVWYNEQF
TRBD2,TRBV10-3,13,many,AIRHSGGPSYEQY